This T cell receptor (beta chain) was observed in a study of CD8 T cells in ankylosing spondylitis. As regards this clonotype: Its antigen is unidentified.

Molecular-barcoded quantitative 5'-RACE produced these TCR beta libraries. TCRdb reanalysed the 5' RACE reads using MiXCR and keeps one entry per CDR3 protein. This table holds about 280,000 distinct CDR3 sequences, around 18% found once. V was trimmed by 5 bases and J by 9 bases, leaving 11 bases between them. This CDR3 has 11 amino acids. Germline V lookup: CDR1 SQVTM, CDR2 ANQGSEA. Findings of the study overall: Relatively rare in peripheral blood, disease-linked clones were also CD8+. A TCR beta motif of about eight highly homologous variants seemed to mark ankylosing spondylitis blood.

The receptor comes from a male donor with ankylosing spondylitis or in good health (not recorded which). Sequences were obtained from blood, either unsorted or a sorted T cell fraction (not recorded which). This chain joins TRBV29-1 and TRBJ2-1, with D possibly being TRBD2 (6 bases). The CDR3 here is CSVTLGGEQFF. The CDR3 nucleotides read TGCAGCGTTACCTTGGGGGGTGAGCAGTTCTTC.